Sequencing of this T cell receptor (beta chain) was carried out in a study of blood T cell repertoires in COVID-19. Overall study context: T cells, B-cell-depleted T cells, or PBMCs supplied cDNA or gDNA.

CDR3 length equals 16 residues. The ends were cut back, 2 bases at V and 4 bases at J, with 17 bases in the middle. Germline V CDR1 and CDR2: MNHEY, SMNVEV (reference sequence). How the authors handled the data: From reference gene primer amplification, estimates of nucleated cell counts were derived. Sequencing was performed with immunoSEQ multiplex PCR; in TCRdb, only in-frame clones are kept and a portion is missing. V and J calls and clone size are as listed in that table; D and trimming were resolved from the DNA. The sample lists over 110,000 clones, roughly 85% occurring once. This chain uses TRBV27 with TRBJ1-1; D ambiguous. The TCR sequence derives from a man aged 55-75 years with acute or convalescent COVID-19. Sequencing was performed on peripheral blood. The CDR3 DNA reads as TGTGCCAGCAGTTTACGCAGGATCGGTGTTGGCACTGAAGCTTTCTTT. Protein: CASSLRRIGVGTEAFF.